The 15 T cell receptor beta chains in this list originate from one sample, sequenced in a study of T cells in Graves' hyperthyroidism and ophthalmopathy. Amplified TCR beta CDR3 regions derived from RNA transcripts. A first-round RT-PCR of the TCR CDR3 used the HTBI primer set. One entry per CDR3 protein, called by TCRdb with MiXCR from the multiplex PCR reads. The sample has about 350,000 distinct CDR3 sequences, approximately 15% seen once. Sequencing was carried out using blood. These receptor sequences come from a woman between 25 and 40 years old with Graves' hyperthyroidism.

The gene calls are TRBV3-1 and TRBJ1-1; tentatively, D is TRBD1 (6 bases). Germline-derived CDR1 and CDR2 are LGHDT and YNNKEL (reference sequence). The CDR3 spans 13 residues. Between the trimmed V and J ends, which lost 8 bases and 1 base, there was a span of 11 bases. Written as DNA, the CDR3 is TGTGCCAGCGGGTGGACAGAGAACACTGAAGCTTTCTTT. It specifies CASGWTENTEAFF.

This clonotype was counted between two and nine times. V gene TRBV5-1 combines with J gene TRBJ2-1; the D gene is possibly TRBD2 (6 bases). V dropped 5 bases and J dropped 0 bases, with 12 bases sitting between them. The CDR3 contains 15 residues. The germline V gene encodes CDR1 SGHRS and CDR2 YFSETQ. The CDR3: CASSSTAGSYNEQFF. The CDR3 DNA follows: TGCGCCAGCAGTTCGACAGCGGGCTCCTACAATGAGCAGTTCTTC. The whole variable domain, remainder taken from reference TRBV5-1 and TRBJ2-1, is KAGVTQTPRYLIKTRGQQVTLSCSPISGHRSVSWYQQTPGQGLQFLFEYFSETQRNKGNFPGRFSGRQFSNSRSEMNVSTLELGDSALYLCASSSTAGSYNEQFFGPGTRLTVL.

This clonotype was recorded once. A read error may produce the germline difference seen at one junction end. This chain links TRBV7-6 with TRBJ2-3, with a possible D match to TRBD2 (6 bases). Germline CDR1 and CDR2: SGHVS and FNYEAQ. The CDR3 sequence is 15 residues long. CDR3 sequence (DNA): TGTGCCAGCAGCAAATTAGCGGAGGGCACAGATACGCAGCGTTTT. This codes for CASSKLAEGTDTQRF.

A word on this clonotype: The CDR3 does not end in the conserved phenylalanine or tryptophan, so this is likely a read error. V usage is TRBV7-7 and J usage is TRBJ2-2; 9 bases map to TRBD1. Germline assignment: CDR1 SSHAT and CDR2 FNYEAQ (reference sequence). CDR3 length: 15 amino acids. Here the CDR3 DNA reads TGTGCTAGCAGCGAGGACAGGGGATTGGCCGGGGAGCTGTTTCTT. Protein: CASSEDRGLAGELFL.

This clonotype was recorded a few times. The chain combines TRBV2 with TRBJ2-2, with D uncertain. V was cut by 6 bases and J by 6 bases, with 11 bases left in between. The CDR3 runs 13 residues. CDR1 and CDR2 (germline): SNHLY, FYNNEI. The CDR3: CASRDLRAGELFF. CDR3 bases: TGTGCCAGCAGGGATCTACGGGCCGGGGAGCTGTTTTTT.

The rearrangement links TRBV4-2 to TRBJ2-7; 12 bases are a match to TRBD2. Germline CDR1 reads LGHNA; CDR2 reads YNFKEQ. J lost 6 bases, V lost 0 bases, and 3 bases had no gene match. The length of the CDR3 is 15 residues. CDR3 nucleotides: TGTGCCAGCAGCCAAGATGGGACTAGCGGGTCCGAGCAGTACTTC. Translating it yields CASSQDGTSGSEQYF.

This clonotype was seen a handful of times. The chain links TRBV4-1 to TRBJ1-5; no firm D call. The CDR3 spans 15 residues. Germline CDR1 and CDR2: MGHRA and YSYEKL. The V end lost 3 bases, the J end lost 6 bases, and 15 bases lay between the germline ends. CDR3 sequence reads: CASSQAQWVTQPQHF. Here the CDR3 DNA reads TGCGCCAGCAGCCAGGCGCAGTGGGTAACTCAGCCCCAGCATTTT.

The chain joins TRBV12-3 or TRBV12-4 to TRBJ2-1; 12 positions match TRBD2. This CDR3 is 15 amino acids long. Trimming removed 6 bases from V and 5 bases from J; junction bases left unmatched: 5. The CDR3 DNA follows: TGTGCCAGCAGACTAGCGGGAGGCGGACACAATGAGCAGTTCTTC. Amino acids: CASRLAGGGHNEQFF.

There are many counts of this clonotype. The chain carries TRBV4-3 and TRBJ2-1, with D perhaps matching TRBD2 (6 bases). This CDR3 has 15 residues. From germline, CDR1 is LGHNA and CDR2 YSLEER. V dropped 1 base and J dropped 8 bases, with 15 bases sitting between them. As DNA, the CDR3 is TGCGCCAGCAGCCAAGGGATGATTAGCGGCGATGAGCAGTTCTTC. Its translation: CASSQGMISGDEQFF.

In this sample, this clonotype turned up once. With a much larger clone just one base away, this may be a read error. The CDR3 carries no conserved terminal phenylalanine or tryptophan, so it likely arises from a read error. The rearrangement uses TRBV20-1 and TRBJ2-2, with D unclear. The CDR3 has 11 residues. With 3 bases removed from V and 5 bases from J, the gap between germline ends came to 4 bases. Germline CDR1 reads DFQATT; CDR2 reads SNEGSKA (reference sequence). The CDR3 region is CSASRTGELFC. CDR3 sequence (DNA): TGCAGTGCTAGTAGGACCGGGGAGCTGTTTTGT.

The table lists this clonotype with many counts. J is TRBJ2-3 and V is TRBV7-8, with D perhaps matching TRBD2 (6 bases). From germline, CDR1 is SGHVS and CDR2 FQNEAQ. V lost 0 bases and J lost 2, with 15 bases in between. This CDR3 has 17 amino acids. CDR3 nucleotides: TGTGCCAGCAGCTTAGCCGCGGGGAGGCGCCTCACAGATACGCAGTATTTT. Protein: CASSLAAGRRLTDTQYF.

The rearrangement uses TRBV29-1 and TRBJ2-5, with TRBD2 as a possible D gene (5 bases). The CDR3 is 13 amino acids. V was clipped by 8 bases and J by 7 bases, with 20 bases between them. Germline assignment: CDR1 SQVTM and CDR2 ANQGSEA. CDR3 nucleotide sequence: TGCAGCTTTTGGGGAAGGCAGGCGGGGACCCAGTACTTC. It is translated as CSFWGRQAGTQYF.

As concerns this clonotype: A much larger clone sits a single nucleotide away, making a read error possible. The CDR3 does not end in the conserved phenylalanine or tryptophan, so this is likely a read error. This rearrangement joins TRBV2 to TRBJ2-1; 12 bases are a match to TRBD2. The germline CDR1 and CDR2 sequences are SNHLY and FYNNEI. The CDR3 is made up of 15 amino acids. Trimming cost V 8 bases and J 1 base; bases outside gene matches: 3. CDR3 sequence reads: CASPGLAGSYNEQFL. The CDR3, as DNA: TGTGCCAGCCCAGGACTAGCGGGGTCCTACAATGAGCAGTTCCTC.

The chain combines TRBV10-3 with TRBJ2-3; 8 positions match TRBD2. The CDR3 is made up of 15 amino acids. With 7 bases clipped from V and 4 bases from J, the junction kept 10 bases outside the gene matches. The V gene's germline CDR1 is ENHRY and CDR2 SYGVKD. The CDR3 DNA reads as TGTGCCATCAATCCAGCGGGAGCCGATTCAGATACGCAGTATTTT. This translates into CAINPAGADSDTQYF.

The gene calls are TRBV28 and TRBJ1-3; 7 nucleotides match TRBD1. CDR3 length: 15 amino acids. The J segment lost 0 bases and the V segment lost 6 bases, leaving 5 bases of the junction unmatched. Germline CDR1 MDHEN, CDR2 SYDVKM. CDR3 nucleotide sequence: TGTGCCAGCAGCCGGGACAGATACTCTGGAAACACCATATATTTT. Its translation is CASSRDRYSGNTIYF.